A selection of T cell receptor beta chains follows, all from one sample in a study of T cell changes during pregnancy in multiple sclerosis. TCRdb's copy holds only in-frame clones and misses some; the assay was immunoSEQ multiplex PCR. The table lists tens of thousands of clones, 85% to 95% of them singletons. The sequencing sample was made of peripheral blood. Receptors originate from a female donor with multiple sclerosis, enrolled in a pregnancy study. The CDR3 runs from the conserved cysteine through the conserved F or W. Each record gives: J gene, V gene, clone size, D gene, CDR3 DNA, CDR3 protein. A D gene is named only where the DNA matches it firmly. Some rows mark clone size as missing; the rest say once, few, many or name a class of expanded clone.

TRBJ2-1,TRBV6-1,-,TRBD2,TGTGCCAGCAGTGTTGGACTAGCGGGCTACAATGAGCAGTTCTTC,CASSVGLAGYNEQFF
TRBJ2-2,TRBV27,-,-,TGTGCCAGCAGTCGCGGGTGTTCCGGGGAGCTGTTTTTT,CASSRGCSGELFF
TRBJ2-7,TRBV6-6,once,-,TGTGCCAGCAGTTACTCGACTGCGTACGAGCAGTACTTC,CASSYSTAYEQYF
TRBJ2-5,TRBV10-3,-,-,TGTGCCATCAGCCCGAATAGAGAGACCCAGTACTTC,CAISPNRETQYF
TRBJ2-1,TRBV9,-,-,TGTGCCAGCAGCGTGAGACTTGAAAGCTCCTACAATGAGCAGTTCTTC,CASSVRLESSYNEQFF
TRBJ1-5,TRBV19,-,-,TGTGCCAGTAGTATAGATCTAATACCTGCTGGCAATCAGCCCCAGCATTTT,CASSIDLIPAGNQPQHF
TRBJ2-1,TRBV7-7,-,TRBD2,TGTGCCAGCAGCTTAACGACTAGCGGGAGGCCAGACAATGAGCAGTTCTTC,CASSLTTSGRPDNEQFF
TRBJ2-3,TRBV5-1,-,-,TGCGCCAGCAGATGGGCTGGGGGCACAGATACGCAGTATTTT,CASRWAGGTDTQYF
TRBJ1-3,TRBV6-1,-,-,TGTGCCAGCAGTCTGGAGAGCTCTGGAAACACCATATATTTT,CASSLESSGNTIYF
TRBJ1-4,TRBV11-2,-,-,TGTGCCAGCAGCTTACTTATGCCAGGCCGAACTAATGAAAAACTGTTTTTT,CASSLLMPGRTNEKLFF
TRBJ2-5,TRBV9,-,-,TGTGCCAGCAGCGCAGGGGATTGGACAGAAGAAGAGACCCAGTACTTC,CASSAGDWTEEETQYF
TRBJ2-1,TRBV2,-,TRBD2,TGTGCCAGCAAGAAATCCGGGACTAGCGCGAGGGAGCAGTTCTTC,CASKKSGTSAREQFF
TRBJ2-5,TRBV19,-,TRBD2,TGTGCCAGTAGTATGACTAGCGGGAGTACCGAGACCCAGTACTTC,CASSMTSGSTETQYF
TRBJ2-5,TRBV19,few,TRBD1,TGTGCCAGTAGTATCGGGGACAGGGAGACCCAGTACTTC,CASSIGDRETQYF
TRBJ2-7,TRBV19,-,-,TGTGCCAGCCAACGAACCTCCTACGAGCAGTACTTC,CASQRTSYEQYF
TRBJ2-2,TRBV2,-,-,TGTGCCAGCCAAACAGTGTCCAACACCGGGGAGCTGTTTTTT,CASQTVSNTGELFF
TRBJ1-5,TRBV29-1,-,TRBD1,TGCAGCGTTGCTGACAGGGGGGGTTATAGCAATCAGCCCCAGCATTTT,CSVADRGGYSNQPQHF
TRBJ1-5,TRBV28,-,-,TGTGCCAGCAGCCCCGGGAGTCAGCCCCAGCATTTT,CASSPGSQPQHF
TRBJ2-2,TRBV11-3,-,TRBD1,TGTGCCAGCCGACTAGACAGGGGGCAAGGCGGGGAGCTGTTTTTT,CASRLDRGQGGELFF
TRBJ2-5,TRBV7-9,once,TRBD2,TGTGCCAGCAGCTTGGGTCGTAGCGGGCGCCAAGAGACCCAGTACTTC,CASSLGRSGRQETQYF
TRBJ2-4,TRBV28,-,TRBD2,TGTGCCAGCACCGTAGCGGGAGGAGCCAAAAACATTCAGTACTTC,CASTVAGGAKNIQYF
TRBJ1-2,TRBV4-3,-,-,TGCGCCAGCAGCCCGGACCGGTGGGGCTATGGCTACACCTTC,CASSPDRWGYGYTF
TRBJ2-1,TRBV9,-,-,TGTGCCAGCAGCGTAGGGAGATTAATCGATGAGCAGTTCTTC,CASSVGRLIDEQFF
TRBJ2-1,TRBV5-1,-,-,TGCGCCAGCAGCATCTACTCTCCTAGCGACACCTACAATGAGCAGTTCTTC,CASSIYSPSDTYNEQFF
TRBJ2-5,TRBV5-5,-,TRBD2,TGTGCCAGCAGCTTGGTAAAGCGGGAGGGCCAGGAGACCCAGTACTTC,CASSLVKREGQETQYF
TRBJ2-5,TRBV6-5,once,TRBD1,TGTGCCAGCAGTTACGGGACAGACCAAGAGACCCAGTACTTC,CASSYGTDQETQYF
TRBJ1-1,TRBV6-1,-,-,TGTGCCAGCAGTGAGAGTCCCTCGGGGGGCACTGAAGCTTTCTTT,CASSESPSGGTEAFF
TRBJ1-3,TRBV19,-,TRBD1,TGTGCCAGTAGTAGGGGGACAGCAAGCTCTGGAAACACCATATATTTT,CASSRGTASSGNTIYF
TRBJ2-1,TRBV7-7,-,-,TGTGCCAGCAGCTTAGAAGGACCAACAGGCTCCTACAATGAGCAGTTCTTC,CASSLEGPTGSYNEQFF
TRBJ1-1,TRBV5-1,few,-,TGCGCCAGCAGCTTGGATGCCGCTGAAGCTTTCTTT,CASSLDAAEAFF
TRBJ2-7,TRBV7-9,-,TRBD2,TGTGCCAGCAGCTCGATACTAGCGGGAGTTGGCGAGCAGTACTTC,CASSSILAGVGEQYF
TRBJ2-4,TRBV18,-,-,TGTGCCAGCTCACCAGGGGACTTCTCACCGGGAAACATTCAGTACTTC,CASSPGDFSPGNIQYF
TRBJ2-2,TRBV2,-,TRBD1,TGTGCCAGCAGGAGGACAGGGGAGACCGGGGAGCTGTTTTTT,CASRRTGETGELFF
TRBJ1-1,TRBV6-1,-,TRBD1,TGTGCCAGCAGATTCACAGGGGGCGTAACTGAAGCTTTCTTT,CASRFTGGVTEAFF
TRBJ1-1,TRBV4-2,-,-,TGTGCCAGCGCTCTGCCGAACACTGAAGCTTTCTTT,CASALPNTEAFF
TRBJ2-2,TRBV27,-,TRBD1,TGTGCCAGCAGTCAGTCGGGACAGGGGATTGCCGGGGAGCTGTTTTTT,CASSQSGQGIAGELFF
TRBJ2-5,TRBV2,-,TRBD2,TGTGCCAGCAAGGGGCTAGCGGGAGCAGAGACCCAGTACTTC,CASKGLAGAETQYF
TRBJ1-1,TRBV7-3,-,-,TGTGCCAGCAGCCCGCAGGGTTATGGCACTGAAGCTTTCTTT,CASSPQGYGTEAFF
TRBJ2-7,TRBV5-1,-,TRBD2,TGCGCCAGCAGCTTGGCCTTAACGGGAGGGGTCAACGAGCAGTACTTC,CASSLALTGGVNEQYF
TRBJ1-5,TRBV28,-,-,TGTGCCAGCAGTTTAGGGTTCGGGCAGGGGAGCAATCAGCCCCAGCATTTT,CASSLGFGQGSNQPQHF
TRBJ2-2,TRBV5-1,once,-,TGCGCCAGCAGCTTGACGGGACTCGCTAGCACCGGGGAGCTGTTTTTT,CASSLTGLASTGELFF
TRBJ1-3,TRBV7-2,-,-,TGTGCCAGCAGCTTAGTTCCGGACACCATATATTTT,CASSLVPDTIYF
TRBJ2-5,TRBV19,-,TRBD1,TGTGCCAGTAGTATCTGGGCAGGGGGCGATGAGACCCAGTACTTC,CASSIWAGGDETQYF
TRBJ2-3,TRBV11-2,-,-,TGTGCCAGCGATGAGTTGGATACGCAGTATTTT,CASDELDTQYF
TRBJ2-3,TRBV28,-,-,TGTGCCAGCACACGCACAGATACGCAGTATTTT,CASTRTDTQYF
TRBJ1-5,TRBV12-5,-,-,TGTGCTAGTGGCCTTGCTCAGGGATATAGCAATCAGCCCCAGCATTTT,CASGLAQGYSNQPQHF
TRBJ2-7,TRBV18,-,TRBD2,TGTGCCAGCTCACCACCGGGGGGGATCTCCTACGAGCAGTACTTC,CASSPPGGISYEQYF
TRBJ2-5,TRBV10-3,-,TRBD2,TGTGCCATCAGTGAGTCGGCACTAGCGGATGCGGAGACCCAGTACTTC,CAISESALADAETQYF
TRBJ1-1,TRBV6-1,-,-,TGTGCCAGCAGGACAGGACCGAACACTGAAGCTTTCTTT,CASRTGPNTEAFF
TRBJ1-1,TRBV9,-,-,TGTGCCAGCAGCGTAGAACCTGCCACTGAAGCTTTCTTT,CASSVEPATEAFF
TRBJ2-1,TRBV21-1,-,-,TGTGCCAGCAGCAAAGCGCTCAGGGGAGGGCAGTTCTTC,CASSKALRGGQFF
TRBJ2-7,TRBV29-1,-,TRBD2,TGCAGCGTTGATTCGCGGGCAGGACTAGCGGGAGGAACCTACGAGCAGTACTTC,CSVDSRAGLAGGTYEQYF